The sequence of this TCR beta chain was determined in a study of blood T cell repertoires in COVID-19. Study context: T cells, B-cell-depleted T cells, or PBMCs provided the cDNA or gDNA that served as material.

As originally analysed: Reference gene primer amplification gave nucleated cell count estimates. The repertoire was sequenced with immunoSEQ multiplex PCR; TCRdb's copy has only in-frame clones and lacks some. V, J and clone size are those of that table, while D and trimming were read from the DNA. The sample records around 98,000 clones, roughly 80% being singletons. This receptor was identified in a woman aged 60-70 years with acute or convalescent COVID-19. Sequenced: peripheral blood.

CDR3 region: CSVEDRTKGEKLFF. In nucleotides, the CDR3 is TGCAGCGTTGAAGACAGGACTAAGGGAGAAAAACTGTTTTTT. This chain connects TRBV29-1 to TRBJ1-4; D ambiguous. The V end was cut by 0 bases, the J end by 8 bases, with 13 bases between. CDR1 is SQVTM and CDR2 is ANQGSEA in the germline V gene. The CDR3 contains 14 residues.